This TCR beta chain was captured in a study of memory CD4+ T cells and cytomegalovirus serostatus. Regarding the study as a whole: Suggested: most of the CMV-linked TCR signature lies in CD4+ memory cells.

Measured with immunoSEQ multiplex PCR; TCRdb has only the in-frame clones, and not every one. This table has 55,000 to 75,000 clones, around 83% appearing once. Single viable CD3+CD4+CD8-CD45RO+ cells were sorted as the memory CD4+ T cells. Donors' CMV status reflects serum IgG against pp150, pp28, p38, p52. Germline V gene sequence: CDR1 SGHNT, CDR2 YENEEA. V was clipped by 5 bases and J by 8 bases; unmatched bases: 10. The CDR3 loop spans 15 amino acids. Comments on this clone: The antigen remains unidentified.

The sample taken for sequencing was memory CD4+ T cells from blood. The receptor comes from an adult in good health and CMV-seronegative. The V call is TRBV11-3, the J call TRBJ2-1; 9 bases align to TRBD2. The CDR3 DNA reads TGTGCCAGCAGCCGCGGGGGGGAATGGTATGATGAGCAGTTCTTC. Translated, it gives CASSRGGEWYDEQFF.